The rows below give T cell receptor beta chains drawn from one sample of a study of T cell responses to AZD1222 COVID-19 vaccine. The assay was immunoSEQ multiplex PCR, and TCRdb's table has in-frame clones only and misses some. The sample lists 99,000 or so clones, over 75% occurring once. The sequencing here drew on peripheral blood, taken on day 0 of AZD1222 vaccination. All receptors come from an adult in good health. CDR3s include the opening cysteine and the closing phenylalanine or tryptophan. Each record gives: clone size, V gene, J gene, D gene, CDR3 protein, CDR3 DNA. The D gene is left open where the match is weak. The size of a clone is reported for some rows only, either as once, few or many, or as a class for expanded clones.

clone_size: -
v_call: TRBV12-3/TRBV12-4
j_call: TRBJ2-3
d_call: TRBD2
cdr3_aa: CASSPRGGATQYF
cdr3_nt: TGTGCCAGCAGCCCCCGGGGGGGGGCTACGCAGTATTTT

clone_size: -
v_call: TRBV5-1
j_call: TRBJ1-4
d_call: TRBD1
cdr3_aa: CASSLTGVVGEKLFF
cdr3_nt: TGCGCCAGCAGCTTGACAGGGGTTGTTGGTGAAAAACTGTTTTTT

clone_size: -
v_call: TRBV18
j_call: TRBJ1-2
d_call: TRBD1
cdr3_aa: CASSPGTGLNYGYTF
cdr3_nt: TGTGCCAGCTCACCCGGGACAGGGTTAAACTATGGCTACACCTTC

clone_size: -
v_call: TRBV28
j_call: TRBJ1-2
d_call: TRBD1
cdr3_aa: CASSFHVGGSLSGTVAGYTF
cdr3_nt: TGTGCCAGCAGTTTTCACGTCGGGGGTAGCCTCTCCGGGACAGTCGCGGGCTACACCTTC

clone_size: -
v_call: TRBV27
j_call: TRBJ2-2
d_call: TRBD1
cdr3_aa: CASRRTGANTGELFF
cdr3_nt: TGTGCCAGCAGGAGAACAGGGGCGAACACCGGGGAGCTGTTTTTT

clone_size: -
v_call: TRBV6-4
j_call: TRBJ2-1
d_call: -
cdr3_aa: CASSEGANPYNEQFF
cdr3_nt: TGTGCCAGCAGTGAGGGAGCAAATCCCTACAATGAGCAGTTCTTC

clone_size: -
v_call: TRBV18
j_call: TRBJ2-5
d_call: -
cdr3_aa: CASSLTWGETQYF
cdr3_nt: TGTGCCAGCTCTCTCACCTGGGGGGAGACCCAGTACTTC

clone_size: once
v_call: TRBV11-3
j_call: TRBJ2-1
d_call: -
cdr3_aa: CASSLYWERDNEQFF
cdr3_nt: TGTGCCAGCAGCTTATACTGGGAGCGGGACAATGAGCAGTTCTTC

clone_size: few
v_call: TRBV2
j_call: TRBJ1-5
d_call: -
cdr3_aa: CASNTGFQPQHF
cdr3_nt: TGTGCCAGCAACACAGGGTTTCAGCCCCAGCATTTT

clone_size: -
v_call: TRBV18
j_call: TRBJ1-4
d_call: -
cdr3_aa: CASSPRQGAENEKLFF
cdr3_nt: TGTGCCAGCTCACCACGGCAGGGTGCCGAAAATGAAAAACTGTTTTTT

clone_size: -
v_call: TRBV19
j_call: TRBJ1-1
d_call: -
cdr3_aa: CASSPFESGEAFF
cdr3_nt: TGTGCCAGTAGTCCCTTTGAGAGCGGTGAAGCTTTCTTT

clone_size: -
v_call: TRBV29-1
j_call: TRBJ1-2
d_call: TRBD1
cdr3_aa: CSVNRGRGYTF
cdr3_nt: TGCAGCGTGAACAGGGGTCGGGGCTACACCTTC

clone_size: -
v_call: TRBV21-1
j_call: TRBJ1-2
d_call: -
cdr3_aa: CASPFLDRLNYGYTF
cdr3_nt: TGTGCCAGCCCTTTTCTTGACAGGCTAAACTATGGCTACACCTTC

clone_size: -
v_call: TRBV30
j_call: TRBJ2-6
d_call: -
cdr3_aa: CAWVQGRGLSGANVLTF
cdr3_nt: TGTGCCTGGGTCCAGGGGAGAGGGCTCTCTGGGGCCAACGTCCTGACTTTC

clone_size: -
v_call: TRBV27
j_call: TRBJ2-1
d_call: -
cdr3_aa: CASKGTGFSYNEQFF
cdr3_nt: TGTGCCAGCAAGGGCACGGGATTCTCCTACAATGAGCAGTTCTTC

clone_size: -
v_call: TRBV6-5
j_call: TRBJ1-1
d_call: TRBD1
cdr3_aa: CASSYGQGFRTEAFF
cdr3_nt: TGTGCCAGCAGCTATGGACAGGGGTTTAGAACTGAAGCTTTCTTT

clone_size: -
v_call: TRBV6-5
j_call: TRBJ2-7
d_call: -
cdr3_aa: CASRPSLQVGYEQYF
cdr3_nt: TGTGCCAGCAGACCAAGTCTACAGGTGGGCTACGAGCAGTACTTC

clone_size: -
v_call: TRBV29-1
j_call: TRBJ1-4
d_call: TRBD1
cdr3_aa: CSVTSDRVNEKLFF
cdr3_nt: TGCAGCGTTACCTCGGACAGGGTCAATGAAAAACTGTTTTTT

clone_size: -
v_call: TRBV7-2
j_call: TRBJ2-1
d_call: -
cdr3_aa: CASSLTGTTSNEQFF
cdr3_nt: TGTGCCAGCAGCTTAACCGGGACGACCTCCAATGAGCAGTTCTTC

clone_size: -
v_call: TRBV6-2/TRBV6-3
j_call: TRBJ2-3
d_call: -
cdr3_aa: CASSYSGLGSYTQYF
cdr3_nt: TGTGCCAGCAGTTACTCAGGCCTCGGTTCTTATACGCAGTATTTT

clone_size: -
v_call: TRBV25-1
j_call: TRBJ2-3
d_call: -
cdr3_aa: CASSEQGPYTDTQYF
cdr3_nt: TGTGCCAGCAGTGAACAGGGCCCTTACACAGATACGCAGTATTTT

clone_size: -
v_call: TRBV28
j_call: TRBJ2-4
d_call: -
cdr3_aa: CASSDLRDNLAKNIQYF
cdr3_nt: TGTGCCAGCAGCGACCTCCGGGACAATCTAGCCAAAAACATTCAGTACTTC

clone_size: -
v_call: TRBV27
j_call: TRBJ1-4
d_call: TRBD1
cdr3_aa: CASSLTGGNEKLFF
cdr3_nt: TGTGCCAGCAGTTTGACAGGGGGTAATGAAAAACTGTTTTTT

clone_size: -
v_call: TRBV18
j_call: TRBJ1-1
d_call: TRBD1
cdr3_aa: CASSPYPGQGTENTEAFF
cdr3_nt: TGTGCCAGCTCACCCTACCCGGGACAGGGGACAGAGAACACTGAAGCTTTCTTT

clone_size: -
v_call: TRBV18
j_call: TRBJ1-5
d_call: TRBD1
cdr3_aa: CASSPGQGNNQPQHF
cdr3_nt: TGTGCCAGCTCACCAGGACAGGGTAACAATCAGCCCCAGCATTTT

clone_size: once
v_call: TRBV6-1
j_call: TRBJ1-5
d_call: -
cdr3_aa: CASSESVSPVGNQPQHF
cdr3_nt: TGTGCCAGCAGTGAATCGGTCTCCCCAGTCGGCAATCAGCCCCAGCATTTT

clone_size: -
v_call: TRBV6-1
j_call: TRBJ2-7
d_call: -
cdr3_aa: CASSENSYEQYF
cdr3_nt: TGTGCCAGCAGTGAGAACTCCTACGAGCAGTACTTC

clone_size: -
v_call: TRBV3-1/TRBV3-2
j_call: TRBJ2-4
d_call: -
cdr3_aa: CASRGGAKNIQYF
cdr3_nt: TGTGCCAGCCGAGGAGGTGCCAAAAACATTCAGTACTTC

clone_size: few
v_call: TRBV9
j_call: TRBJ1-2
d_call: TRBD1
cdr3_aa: CASSVGAGGDGYTF
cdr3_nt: TGTGCCAGCAGCGTAGGGGCAGGGGGGGATGGCTACACCTTC

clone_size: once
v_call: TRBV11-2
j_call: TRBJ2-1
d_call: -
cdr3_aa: CASSLVWGTTYNEQFF
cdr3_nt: TGTGCCAGCAGCTTAGTTTGGGGAACCACCTACAATGAGCAGTTCTTC

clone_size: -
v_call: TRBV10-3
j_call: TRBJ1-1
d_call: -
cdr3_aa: CAISESPRQTAEAFF
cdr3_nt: TGTGCCATCAGTGAGTCCCCCCGACAGACAGCTGAAGCTTTCTTT

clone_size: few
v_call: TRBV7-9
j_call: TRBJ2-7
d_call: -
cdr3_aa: CASSLDGVYGYEQYF
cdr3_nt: TGTGCCAGCAGCTTAGACGGGGTGTATGGCTACGAGCAGTACTTC

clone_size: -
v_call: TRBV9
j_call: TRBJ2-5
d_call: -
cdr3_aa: CASSADYGAKETQYF
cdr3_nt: TGTGCCAGCAGCGCGGACTACGGGGCCAAAGAGACCCAGTACTTC

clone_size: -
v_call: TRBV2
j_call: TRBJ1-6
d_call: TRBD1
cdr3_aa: CASSPRQGRNNSPLHF
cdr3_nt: TGTGCCAGCAGCCCACGACAGGGCCGGAATAATTCACCCCTCCACTTT

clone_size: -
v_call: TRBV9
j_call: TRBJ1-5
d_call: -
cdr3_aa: CASSVSGLLSGQPQHF
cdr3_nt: TGTGCCAGCAGCGTATCAGGCCTCCTCTCGGGTCAGCCCCAGCATTTT

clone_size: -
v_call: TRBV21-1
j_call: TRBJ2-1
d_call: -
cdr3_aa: CASSKAATRSWGNEQFF
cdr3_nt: TGTGCCAGCAGCAAAGCGGCCACTAGATCGTGGGGTAATGAGCAGTTCTTC

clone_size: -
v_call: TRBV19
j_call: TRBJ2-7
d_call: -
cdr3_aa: CASSSVHEQYF
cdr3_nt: TGTGCCAGTAGTAGTGTCCACGAGCAGTACTTC

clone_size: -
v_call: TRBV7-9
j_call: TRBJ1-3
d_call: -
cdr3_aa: CASSPAGRNTIYF
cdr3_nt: TGTGCCAGCAGCCCGGCCGGAAGAAACACCATATATTTT

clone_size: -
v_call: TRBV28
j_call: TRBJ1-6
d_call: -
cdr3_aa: CASHEGGAIGPLHF
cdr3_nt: TGTGCCAGCCATGAGGGCGGGGCTATAGGACCCCTCCACTTT

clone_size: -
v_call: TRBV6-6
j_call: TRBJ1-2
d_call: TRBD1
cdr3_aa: CASSHWDRGNYGYTF
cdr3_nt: TGTGCCAGCAGTCACTGGGACAGGGGGAACTATGGCTACACCTTC

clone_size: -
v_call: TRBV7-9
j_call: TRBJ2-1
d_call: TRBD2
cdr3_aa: CASYGIAGVWEQFF
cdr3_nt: TGTGCCAGCTATGGGATAGCGGGAGTATGGGAGCAGTTCTTC

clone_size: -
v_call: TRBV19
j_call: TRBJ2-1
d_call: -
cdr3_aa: CASKVAGPTYNEQFF
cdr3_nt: TGTGCCAGTAAGGTTGCGGGCCCAACCTACAATGAGCAGTTCTTC

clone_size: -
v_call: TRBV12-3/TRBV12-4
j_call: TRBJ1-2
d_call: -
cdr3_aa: CASSGLNYGYTF
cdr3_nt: TGTGCCAGCAGTGGTTTAAACTATGGCTACACCTTC

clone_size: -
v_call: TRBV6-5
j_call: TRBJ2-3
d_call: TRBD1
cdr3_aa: CASSYPRQGYADTQYF
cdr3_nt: TGTGCCAGCAGTTACCCACGACAGGGTTACGCAGATACGCAGTATTTT

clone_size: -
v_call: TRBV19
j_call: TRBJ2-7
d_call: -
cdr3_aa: CASSIGGNYEQYF
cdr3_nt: TGTGCCAGTAGTATAGGGGGCAACTACGAGCAGTACTTC

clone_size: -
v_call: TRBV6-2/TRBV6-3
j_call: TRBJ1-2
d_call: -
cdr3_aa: CASSSSVRGYGYTF
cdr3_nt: TGTGCCAGCAGTTCTTCCGTGAGGGGCTATGGCTACACCTTC

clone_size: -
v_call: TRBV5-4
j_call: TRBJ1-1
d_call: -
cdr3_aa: CASSLGGANTEAFF
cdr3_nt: TGTGCCAGCAGCTTGGGGGGCGCGAACACTGAAGCTTTCTTT

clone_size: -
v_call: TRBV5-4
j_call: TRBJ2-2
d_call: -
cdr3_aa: CASSRGGNTGELFF
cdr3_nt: TGTGCCAGCAGCCGAGGGGGGAACACCGGGGAGCTGTTTTTT

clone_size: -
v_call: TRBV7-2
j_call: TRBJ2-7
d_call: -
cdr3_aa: CASSLKSELTYEQYF
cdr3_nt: TGTGCCAGCAGCTTAAAGTCCGAGCTCACCTACGAGCAGTACTTC

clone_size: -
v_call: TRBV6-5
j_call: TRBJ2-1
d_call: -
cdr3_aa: CASSLYGGSYNEQFF
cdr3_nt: TGTGCCAGCAGTCTCTACGGGGGCTCCTACAATGAGCAGTTCTTC

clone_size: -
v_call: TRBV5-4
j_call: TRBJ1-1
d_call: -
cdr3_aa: CASSSGQILEAFF
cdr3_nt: TGTGCCAGCAGCTCCGGACAGATTCTCGAAGCTTTCTTT

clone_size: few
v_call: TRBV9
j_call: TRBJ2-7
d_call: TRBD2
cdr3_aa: CASSVGLADIEQYF
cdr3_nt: TGTGCCAGCAGCGTAGGACTAGCGGATATCGAGCAGTACTTC

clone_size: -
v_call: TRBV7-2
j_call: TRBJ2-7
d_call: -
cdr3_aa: CASSGAYEQYF
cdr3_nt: TGTGCCAGCAGCGGAGCCTACGAGCAGTACTTC